This T cell receptor beta chain came from a study of CD8+CD57+ T cells in acquired aplastic anemia. For the study at large: Sorted CD4+ and CD8+ cells gave a mean 3.2 ug DNA, range about 0.19 to 27.4 ug. Findings and limits, study-wide: Comparison of patients with controls identified roughly 27 shared CD8+ CDR3 sequences. Patients showed no significant difference from controls in CD8+ Simpson's diversity.

TCR beta VDJ and CDR3 profiles were obtained from a genomic DNA template. Each CDR3 protein is one row after TCRdb ran MiXCR on the reads. The sample has about 200,000 distinct CDR3 sequences, 65% seen once. All patients picked for sequencing had shown, by flow cytometry, an expansion of CD8+CD57+ cells. Many counts were recorded for this clonotype. Antigen unknown. CDR3 length: 15 residues. V lost 1 base to trimming and J lost 6 bases, with 15 bases between them. CDR1 SGDLS and CDR2 YYNGEE come from the germline V gene. The sequence derives from a human donor with aplastic anemia. The sample consisted of sorted CD4+, CD8+, or CD8+CD57+ T cells (not recorded which) from PBMCs. J is TRBJ2-3 and V is TRBV9, with D perhaps TRBD2 (6 bases). The CDR3 DNA reads as TGTGCCAGCAGCGTAAATGGAGGGGCAGGTGATACGCAGTATTTT. The encoded protein is CASSVNGGAGDTQYF. The variable domain in full, with the rest retrieved from reference TRBV9 and TRBJ2-3, is DSGVTQTPKHLITATGQRVTLRCSPRSGDLSVYWYQQSLDQGLQFLIQYYNGEERAKGNILERFSAQQFPDLHSELNLSSLELGDSALYFCASSVNGGAGDTQYFGPGTRLTVL.